This T cell receptor beta chain was sequenced for a study of molecular identifiers for immune sequencing clone quantification. For the study at large: In replicates, RNA from about 20,000 or 100,000 naive CD8 cells was split five ways, four sequenced. Broader study findings: More than 97% of effector molecules, versus under 1% of naive-cell molecules, belonged to clones above 20 RNA copies.

When naive CD8 T cells were sorted, they were gated as CD8+CD4-CCR7+CD45RA+. The CDR3 totals 12 residues. V gave up 5 bases and J gave up 4 bases, with 9 bases separating them. Germline-derived CDR1 and CDR2 are DFQATT and SNEGSKA (reference sequence). Previously reported methods and listed TCR primers produced the bulk TCR libraries. Each CDR3 protein is one row after TCRdb ran MiXCR on the PCR reads. The sample has about 640,000 distinct CDR3 sequences, just under 20% seen once. This clonotype was recorded at least ten times. Its target is unknown. This sequence joins TRBV20-1 and TRBJ2-1; D is uncertain. The sequencing sample was made of naive CD8+ T cells from blood, with Jurkat cell RNA spiked in. Stated subset: FACS-sorted CD8+CD4-CCR7+CD45RA+ naive T cells. This clonotype was obtained from a human donor in good health. Some libraries in this study had Jurkat cell RNA spiked in. As DNA, the CDR3 is TGCAGTGCTCCCACTTGGTACAATGAGCAGTTCTTC. Protein product: CSAPTWYNEQFF.